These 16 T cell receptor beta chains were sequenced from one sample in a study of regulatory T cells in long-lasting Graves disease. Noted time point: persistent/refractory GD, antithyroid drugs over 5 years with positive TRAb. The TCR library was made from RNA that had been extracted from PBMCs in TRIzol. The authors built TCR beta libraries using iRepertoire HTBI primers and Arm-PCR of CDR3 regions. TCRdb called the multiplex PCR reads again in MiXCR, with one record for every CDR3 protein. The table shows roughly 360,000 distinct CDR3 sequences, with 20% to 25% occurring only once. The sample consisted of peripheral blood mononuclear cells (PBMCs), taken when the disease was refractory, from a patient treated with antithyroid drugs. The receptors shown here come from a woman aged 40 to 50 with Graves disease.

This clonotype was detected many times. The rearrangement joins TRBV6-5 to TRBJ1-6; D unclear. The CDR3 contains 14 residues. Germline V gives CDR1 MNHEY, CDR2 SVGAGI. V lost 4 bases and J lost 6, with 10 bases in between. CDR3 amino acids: CASSFGGINSPLHF. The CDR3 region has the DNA TGTGCCAGCAGTTTCGGCGGGATTAATTCACCCCTCCACTTT.

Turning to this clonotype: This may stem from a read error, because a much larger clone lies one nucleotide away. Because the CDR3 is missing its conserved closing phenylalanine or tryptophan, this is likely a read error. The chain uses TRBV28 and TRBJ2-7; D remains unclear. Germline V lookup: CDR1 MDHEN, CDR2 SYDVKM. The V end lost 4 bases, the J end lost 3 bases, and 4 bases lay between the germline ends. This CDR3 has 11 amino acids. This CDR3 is CASSWIYEQYL. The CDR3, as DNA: TGTGCCAGCAGTTGGATCTACGAGCAGTACCTC.

Here the CDR3 reads CSVPRRASNTEAFF. DNA for the CDR3: TGCAGCGTCCCTAGGAGAGCCTCGAACACTGAAGCTTTCTTT. V gene TRBV29-1 combines with J gene TRBJ1-1; D unclear. The V and J ends lost 6 bases and 1 base respectively, with 15 bases between them. The germline V gene has CDR1 SQVTM and CDR2 ANQGSEA. There are 14 residues in the CDR3.

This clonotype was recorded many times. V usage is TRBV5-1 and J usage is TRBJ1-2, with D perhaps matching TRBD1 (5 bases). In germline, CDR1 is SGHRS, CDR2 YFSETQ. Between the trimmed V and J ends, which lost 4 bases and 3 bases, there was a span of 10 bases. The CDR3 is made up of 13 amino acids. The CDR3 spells CASSLTVDYGYTF. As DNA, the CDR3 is TGCGCCAGCAGCCTGACAGTGGACTATGGCTACACCTTC.

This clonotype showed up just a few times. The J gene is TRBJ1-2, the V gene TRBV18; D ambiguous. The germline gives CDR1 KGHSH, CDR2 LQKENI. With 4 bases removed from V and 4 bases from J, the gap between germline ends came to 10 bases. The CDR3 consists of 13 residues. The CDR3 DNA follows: TGTGCCAGCTCACTTGGTGATTTCTATGGCTACACCTTC. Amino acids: CASSLGDFYGYTF.

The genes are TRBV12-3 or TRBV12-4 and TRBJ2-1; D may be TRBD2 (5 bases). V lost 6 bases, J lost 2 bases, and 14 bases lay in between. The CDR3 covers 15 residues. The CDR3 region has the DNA TGTGCCAGCAGGAACGGACTGGAAACCTACAATGAGCAGTTCTTC. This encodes CASRNGLETYNEQFF.

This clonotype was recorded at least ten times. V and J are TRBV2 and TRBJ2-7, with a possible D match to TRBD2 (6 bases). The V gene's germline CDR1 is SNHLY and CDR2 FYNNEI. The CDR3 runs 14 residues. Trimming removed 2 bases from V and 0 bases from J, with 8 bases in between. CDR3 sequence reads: CASSESGVSYEQYF. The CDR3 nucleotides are TGTGCCAGCAGTGAATCGGGAGTCTCCTACGAGCAGTACTTC.

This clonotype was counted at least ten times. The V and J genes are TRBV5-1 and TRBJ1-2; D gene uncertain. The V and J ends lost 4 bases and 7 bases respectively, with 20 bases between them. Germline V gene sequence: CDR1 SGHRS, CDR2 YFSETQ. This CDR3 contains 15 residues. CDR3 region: CASSPDVRGISGYTF. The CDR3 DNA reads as TGCGCCAGCAGCCCCGATGTTCGCGGGATAAGTGGCTACACCTTC. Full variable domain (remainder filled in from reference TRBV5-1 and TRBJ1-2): KAGVTQTPRYLIKTRGQQVTLSCSPISGHRSVSWYQQTPGQGLQFLFEYFSETQRNKGNFPGRFSGRQFSNSRSEMNVSTLELGDSALYLCASSPDVRGISGYTFGSGTRLTVV.

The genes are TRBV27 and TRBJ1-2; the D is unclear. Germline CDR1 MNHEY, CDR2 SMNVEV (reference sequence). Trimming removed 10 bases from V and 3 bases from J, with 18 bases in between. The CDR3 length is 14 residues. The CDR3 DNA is TGTGCCACCTTTAACGGGTTCCCCTACTATGGCTACACCTTC. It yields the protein CATFNGFPYYGYTF.

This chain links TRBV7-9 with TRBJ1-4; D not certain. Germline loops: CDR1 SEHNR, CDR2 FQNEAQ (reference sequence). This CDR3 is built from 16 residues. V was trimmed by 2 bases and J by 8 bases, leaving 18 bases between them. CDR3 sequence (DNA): TGTGCCAGCAGCTTAACGGAACTCGAGGTCTGGGAAAAACTGTTTTTT. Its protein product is CASSLTELEVWEKLFF. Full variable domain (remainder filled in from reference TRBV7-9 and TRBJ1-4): DTGVSQNPRHKITKRGQNVTFRCDPISEHNRLYWYRQTLGQGPEFLTYFQNEAQLEKSRLLSDRFSAERPKGSFSTLEIQRTEQGDSAMYLCASSLTELEVWEKLFFGSGTQLSVL.

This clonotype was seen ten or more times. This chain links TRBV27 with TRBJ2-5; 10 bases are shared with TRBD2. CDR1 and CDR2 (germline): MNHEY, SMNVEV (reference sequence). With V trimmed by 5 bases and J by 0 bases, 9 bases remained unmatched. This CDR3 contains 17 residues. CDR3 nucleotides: TGTGCCAGCAGTGGTTCCCTAGCGGGAGAACACCAAGAGACCCAGTACTTC. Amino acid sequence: CASSGSLAGEHQETQYF.

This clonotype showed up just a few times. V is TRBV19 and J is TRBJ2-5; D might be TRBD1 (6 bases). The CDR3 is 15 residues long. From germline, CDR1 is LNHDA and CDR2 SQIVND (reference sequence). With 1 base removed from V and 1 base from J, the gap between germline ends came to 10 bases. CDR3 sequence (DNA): TGTGCCAGTAGTATAGTCCGGGACACCCAAGAGACCCAGTACTTC. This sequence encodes CASSIVRDTQETQYF. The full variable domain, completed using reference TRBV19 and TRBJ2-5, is DGGITQSPKYLFRKEGQNVTLSCEQNLNHDAMYWYRQDPGQGLRLIYYSQIVNDFQKGDIAEGYSVSREKKESFPLTVTSAQKNPTAFYLCASSIVRDTQETQYFGPGTRLLVL.

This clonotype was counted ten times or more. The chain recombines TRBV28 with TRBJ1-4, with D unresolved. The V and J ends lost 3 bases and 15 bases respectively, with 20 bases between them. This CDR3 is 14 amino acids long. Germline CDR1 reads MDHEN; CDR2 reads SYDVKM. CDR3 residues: CASSFSPADEALFF. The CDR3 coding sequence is TGTGCCAGCAGTTTTTCTCCCGCGGACGAGGCTTTGTTTTTT.

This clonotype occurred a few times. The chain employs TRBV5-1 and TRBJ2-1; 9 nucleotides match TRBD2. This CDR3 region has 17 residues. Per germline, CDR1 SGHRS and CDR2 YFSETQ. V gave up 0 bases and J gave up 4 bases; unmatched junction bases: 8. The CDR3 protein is CASSLARGLAGYNEQFF. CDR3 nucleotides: TGCGCCAGCAGCTTGGCCAGAGGGCTAGCGGGATACAATGAGCAGTTCTTC.

CDR3 in DNA: TGTGCCAGCAGTGCGCGACAGGGACAAGGCTACGAGCAGTACTTC. Translated: CASSARQGQGYEQYF. The chain is built from TRBV2 and TRBJ2-7; 7 bases map to TRBD1. Germline assignment: CDR1 SNHLY and CDR2 FYNNEI. V was pared by 4 bases and J by 3 bases, with 9 bases of the junction left unmatched. This CDR3 has 15 amino acids.

CDR3 sequence reads: CASSTHGLLSTDTQYF. The DNA for the CDR3 is TGTGCCAGCAGTACCCACGGGCTCCTTAGCACAGATACGCAGTATTTT. V usage is TRBV6-1 and J usage is TRBJ2-3; unclear D gene. Between the trimmed V and J ends, which lost 5 bases and 0 bases, there was a span of 15 bases. This CDR3 has 16 amino acids. Germline CDR1 and CDR2: MNHNS and SASEGT.